The source of this T cell receptor (beta chain) is a study of siplizumab effects on memory and regulatory T cells. Sequenced by immunoSEQ multiplex PCR; TCRdb stores in-frame clones only, minus some. The sample lists roughly 120,000 clones, 92% occurring once. The CDR3 sequence is 16 residues long. CDR1 and CDR2 (germline): MDHEN, SYDVKM. A note on this clone: At one of its ends the junction is not consistent with the germline gene, which may arise from a read error.

The TCR comes from a human donor in good health. The sequenced sample was CD4+ T cells sorted from blood. V gene TRBV28 combines with J gene TRBJ1-6; no clear D gene. The CDR3, as DNA: TGTGCCAGCAGAATTCGCCAGAGCTCCAATAATTCACCCCTCCACTTT. Protein product: CASRIRQSSNNSPLHF.